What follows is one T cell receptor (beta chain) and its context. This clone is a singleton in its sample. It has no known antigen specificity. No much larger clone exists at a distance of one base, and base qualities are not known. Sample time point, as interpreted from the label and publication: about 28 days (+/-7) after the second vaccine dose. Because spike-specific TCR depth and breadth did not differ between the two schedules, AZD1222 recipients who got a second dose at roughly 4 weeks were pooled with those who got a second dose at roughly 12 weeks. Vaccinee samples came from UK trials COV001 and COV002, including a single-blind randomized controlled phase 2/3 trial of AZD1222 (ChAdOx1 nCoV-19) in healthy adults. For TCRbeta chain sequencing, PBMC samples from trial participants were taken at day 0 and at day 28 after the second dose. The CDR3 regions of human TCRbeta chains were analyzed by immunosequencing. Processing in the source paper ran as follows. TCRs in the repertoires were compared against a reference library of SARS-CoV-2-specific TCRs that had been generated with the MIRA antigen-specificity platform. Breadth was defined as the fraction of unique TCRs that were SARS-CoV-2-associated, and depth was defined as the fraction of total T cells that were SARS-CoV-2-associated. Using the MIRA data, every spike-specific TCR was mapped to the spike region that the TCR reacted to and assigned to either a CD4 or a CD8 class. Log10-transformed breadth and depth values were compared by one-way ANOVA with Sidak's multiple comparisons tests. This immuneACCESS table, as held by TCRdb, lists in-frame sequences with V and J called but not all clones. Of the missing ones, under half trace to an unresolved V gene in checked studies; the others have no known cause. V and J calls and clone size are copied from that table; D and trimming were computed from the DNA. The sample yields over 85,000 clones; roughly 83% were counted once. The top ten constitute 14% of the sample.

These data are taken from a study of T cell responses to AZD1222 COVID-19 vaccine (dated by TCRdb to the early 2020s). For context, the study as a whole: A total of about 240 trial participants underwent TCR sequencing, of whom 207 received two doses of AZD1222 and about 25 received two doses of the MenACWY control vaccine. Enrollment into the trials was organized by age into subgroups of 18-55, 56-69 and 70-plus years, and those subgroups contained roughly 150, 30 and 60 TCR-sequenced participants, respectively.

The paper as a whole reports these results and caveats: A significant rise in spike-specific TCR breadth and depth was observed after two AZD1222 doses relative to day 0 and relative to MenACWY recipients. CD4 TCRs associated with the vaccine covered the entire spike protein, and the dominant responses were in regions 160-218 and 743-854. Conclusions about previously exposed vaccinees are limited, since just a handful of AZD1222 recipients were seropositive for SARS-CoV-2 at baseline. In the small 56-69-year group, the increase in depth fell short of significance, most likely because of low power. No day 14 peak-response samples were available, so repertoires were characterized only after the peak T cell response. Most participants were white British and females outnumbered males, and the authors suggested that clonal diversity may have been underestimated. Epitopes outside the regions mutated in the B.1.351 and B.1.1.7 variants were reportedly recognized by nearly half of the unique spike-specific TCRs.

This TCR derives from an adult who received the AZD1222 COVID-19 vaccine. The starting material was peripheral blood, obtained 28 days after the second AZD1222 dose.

The sequence in DNA is TGTGCCAGCAGCGGACAGAGCACCGGGGAGCTGTTTTTT. It encodes CASSGQSTGELFF. The sequence joins TRBV9 to TRBJ2-2; tentative D gene TRBD1, with 5 bases matching. The CDR3 measures 13 amino acids from cysteine to phenylalanine. The only DNA kept is the CDR3, 39 bases in frame from the first base. The junction carries 7 bases between V and J, which are trimmed by 3 bases and 4 bases respectively. The germline V gene sets CDR1 to SGDLS and CDR2 to YYNGEE.